Listed below are T cell receptor beta chains from one sample, sequenced in a study of cytomegalovirus exposure and HLA in healthy donors. The protocol was immunoSEQ multiplex PCR, while the TCRdb copy is restricted to in-frame clones and leaves out a portion. The sample carries 130,000 to 150,000 clones, approximately 80% recorded once. Material for sequencing was PBMCs. The origin of the receptors is a woman between 45 and 65 years old in good health and CMV-seronegative. Each CDR3 is given with its conserved first and last residue. A D gene is named only where the DNA matches it firmly. Expanded clones are given a class, and other clones once, few, many or no size at all.

v_gene	d_gene	abundance	j_gene	CDR3aa	CDR3nt
TRBV5-1	TRBD1	few	TRBJ1-1	CASSFLSGTGGTEAFF	TGCGCCAGCAGCTTCCTAAGCGGGACAGGGGGGACTGAAGCTTTCTTT
TRBV6-5	.	.	TRBJ1-1	CASRRGEQGFEAFF	TGTGCCAGCAGACGAGGAGAACAGGGTTTTGAAGCTTTCTTT
TRBV19	TRBD1	.	TRBJ1-4	CASRGTATNEKLFF	TGTGCCAGTAGGGGGACAGCAACTAATGAAAAACTGTTTTTT
TRBV5-6	.	.	TRBJ1-6	CASSSEGFSYNSPLHF	TGTGCCAGCAGCTCGGAGGGGTTCTCCTATAATTCACCCCTCCACTTT
TRBV7-9	TRBD2	.	TRBJ2-1	CASSIAGGLWNEQFF	TGTGCCAGCAGCATAGCGGGGGGGCTGTGGAATGAGCAGTTCTTC
TRBV7-2	.	few	TRBJ2-7	CASSPSPRYYEQYF	TGTGCCAGCAGCCCCTCCCCTCGGTACTACGAGCAGTACTTC
TRBV4-1	.	.	TRBJ2-7	CASSQWGGLTYEQYF	TGCGCCAGCAGCCAATGGGGGGGGCTGACCTACGAGCAGTACTTC
TRBV6-1	.	.	TRBJ2-7	CASSEEDSGAYEQYF	TGTGCCAGCAGTGAAGAGGACAGTGGGGCCTACGAGCAGTACTTC
TRBV2	.	few	TRBJ1-3	CASSEERFSGNTIYF	TGTGCCAGCAGCGAGGAACGGTTCTCTGGAAACACCATATATTTT
TRBV28	.	.	TRBJ1-5	CASSGYRDNQPQHF	TGTGCCAGCAGCGGATACAGGGACAATCAGCCCCAGCATTTT
TRBV5-4	.	.	TRBJ2-2	CASSLGLVETGELFF	TGTGCCAGCAGCCTGGGCCTGGTGGAGACCGGGGAGCTGTTTTTT
TRBV19	TRBD1	.	TRBJ1-2	CASSIDHETGRTSGYTF	TGTGCCAGTAGTATAGATCACGAGACAGGGCGAACGAGTGGCTACACCTTC
TRBV6-7	.	once	TRBJ2-7	CASSYKETGITTYEQYF	TGTGCCAGCAGTTACAAGGAAACAGGGATTACTACCTACGAGCAGTACTTC
TRBV6-1	.	.	TRBJ1-5	CASSFSRNQPQHF	TGTGCCAGCAGTTTCTCACGGAATCAGCCCCAGCATTTT
TRBV5-8	.	.	TRBJ2-5	CASSPQVGAQETQYF	TGTGCCAGCAGCCCGCAGGTGGGGGCGCAAGAGACCCAGTACTTC
TRBV4-3	.	.	TRBJ1-1	CASSQSWRNTEAFF	TGCGCCAGCAGCCAAAGTTGGAGGAACACTGAAGCTTTCTTT
TRBV4-3	.	.	TRBJ2-5	CASSQGRETQYF	TGCGCCAGCAGCCAAGGGAGAGAGACCCAGTACTTC
TRBV5-1	.	.	TRBJ2-7	CASSLGGTYEQYF	TGCGCCAGCAGCTTGGGAGGGACCTACGAGCAGTACTTC
TRBV7-8	TRBD1	.	TRBJ2-5	CASSYRQGNQETQYF	TGTGCCAGCAGCTATAGACAGGGGAACCAAGAGACCCAGTACTTC
TRBV10-1	TRBD1	once	TRBJ2-7	CASSEGQGAYEQYF	TGCGCCAGCAGTGAAGGACAGGGGGCCTACGAGCAGTACTTC
TRBV5-8	.	.	TRBJ1-5	CASSFIHQPQHF	TGTGCCAGCAGCTTCATCCATCAGCCCCAGCATTTT
TRBV4-3	TRBD2	.	TRBJ2-1	CASSRWTSGGAGNEQFF	TGCGCCAGCAGCCGCTGGACTAGCGGGGGGGCAGGGAATGAGCAGTTCTTC
TRBV11-3	TRBD1	.	TRBJ2-5	CASSSGTGQGGETQYF	TGTGCCAGCAGCTCTGGGACAGGACAGGGGGGAGAGACCCAGTACTTC
TRBV6-1	.	.	TRBJ1-4	CASNRPTTNEKLFF	TGTGCCAGCAACAGGCCCACAACTAATGAAAAACTGTTTTTT
TRBV4-2	TRBD2	.	TRBJ2-7	CASSQDRTSGGYEQYF	TGTGCCAGCAGCCAAGATCGGACTAGCGGGGGCTACGAGCAGTACTTC
TRBV6-1	TRBD1	.	TRBJ1-5	CASSEEGAVYQPQHF	TGTGCCAGCAGTGAAGAGGGGGCGGTTTATCAGCCCCAGCATTTT
TRBV5-1	.	.	TRBJ2-3	CASSFNPAGASSTDTQYF	TGCGCCAGCAGCTTTAATCCCGCGGGGGCTTCGAGCACAGATACGCAGTATTTT
TRBV4-3	.	.	TRBJ1-2	CASSQDIAGYGYTF	TGCGCCAGCAGCCAAGATATCGCAGGCTATGGCTACACCTTC
TRBV2	.	few	TRBJ2-7	CASSEGAGSFEEQYF	TGTGCCAGCAGTGAAGGGGCGGGATCCTTCGAGGAGCAGTACTTC
TRBV7-9	.	.	TRBJ1-3	CASNLGESGNTIYF	TGTGCCAGCAACCTCGGGGAGTCTGGAAACACCATATATTTT
TRBV18	TRBD1	few	TRBJ1-2	CASSPVGTGTYGYTF	TGTGCCAGCTCACCTGTCGGGACAGGGACCTATGGCTACACCTTC
TRBV19	TRBD1	few	TRBJ1-2	CASSIEGQGAYGYTF	TGTGCCAGTAGTATAGAGGGACAGGGGGCGTATGGCTACACCTTC
TRBV19	.	few	TRBJ1-3	CASARLRAEGGNTIYF	TGTGCCAGTGCCCGCCTGAGGGCAGAGGGAGGAAACACCATATATTTT
TRBV5-4	TRBD2	.	TRBJ2-7	CASSWTSGGSYEQYF	TGTGCCAGCAGTTGGACTAGCGGGGGCTCCTACGAGCAGTACTTC
TRBV5-1	.	.	TRBJ1-2	CASSLAVSRAGYTF	TGCGCCAGCAGCTTGGCCGTGAGCAGGGCTGGCTACACCTTC
TRBV7-3	.	.	TRBJ2-3	CASSFYSTDTQYF	TGTGCCAGCAGCTTCTACTCAACGGATACGCAGTATTTT
TRBV10-3	.	.	TRBJ1-3	CAISVAGGNTIYF	TGTGCCATCAGTGTGGCGGGGGGAAACACCATATATTTT
TRBV28	TRBD1	.	TRBJ2-7	CASSFAGGAYEQYF	TGTGCCAGCAGTTTTGCAGGGGGCGCCTACGAGCAGTACTTC
TRBV6-5	.	.	TRBJ2-7	CASRQTGSGVYEQYF	TGTGCCAGCAGGCAAACAGGGTCAGGGGTCTACGAGCAGTACTTC
TRBV28	TRBD1	.	TRBJ2-5	CASSSSTGLHETQYF	TGTGCCAGCAGTTCCTCGACAGGGCTGCACGAGACCCAGTACTTC
TRBV5-1	TRBD1	.	TRBJ1-1	CASSPTGGSTEAFF	TGCGCCAGCAGCCCGACAGGGGGGAGCACTGAAGCTTTCTTT
TRBV2	TRBD1	.	TRBJ1-2	CASSETDRGYGYTF	TGTGCCAGCAGTGAAACAGACAGGGGCTATGGCTACACCTTC
TRBV14	.	.	TRBJ1-6	CASRGFYNSPLHF	TGTGCCAGCAGGGGCTTCTATAATTCACCCCTCCACTTT
TRBV4-1	TRBD2	.	TRBJ2-1	CASSQASGGSFLYNEQFF	TGCGCCAGCAGCCAAGCTAGCGGGGGGTCATTCCTCTACAATGAGCAGTTCTTC
TRBV4-1	TRBD1	once	TRBJ1-4	CASSPDRVLEKLFF	TGCGCCAGCAGCCCCGACAGGGTTCTTGAAAAACTGTTTTTT
TRBV7-9	.	.	TRBJ1-2	CASSLGHLNYGYTF	TGTGCCAGCAGCTTGGGACACTTAAACTATGGCTACACCTTC
TRBV5-1	.	.	TRBJ2-2	CASSFQDSTGELFF	TGCGCCAGCAGCTTCCAAGACAGCACCGGGGAGCTGTTTTTT
TRBV6-5	TRBD1	.	TRBJ2-1	CASSKPGQPYNEQFF	TGTGCCAGCAGTAAACCGGGACAGCCCTACAATGAGCAGTTCTTC
TRBV5-1	TRBD1	.	TRBJ1-6	CASSPRQGPYNSPLHF	TGCGCCAGCAGCCCACGACAGGGACCCTATAATTCACCCCTCCACTTT
TRBV5-4	TRBD1	.	TRBJ2-5	CASSIRDRGGHETQYF	TGTGCCAGCAGCATACGGGACAGGGGAGGGCATGAGACCCAGTACTTC
TRBV19	TRBD1	.	TRBJ1-6	CASYSGTVDSPLHF	TGTGCCAGTTATTCCGGGACAGTGGATTCACCCCTCCACTTT
TRBV10-3	.	.	TRBJ1-2	CAISIQDHGYTF	TGTGCCATCAGTATACAGGACCATGGCTACACCTTC
TRBV6-1	.	few	TRBJ1-1	CASSQTEVNTEAFF	TGTGCCAGCAGTCAGACAGAAGTGAACACTGAAGCTTTCTTT
TRBV9	TRBD1	.	TRBJ2-7	CASSASTGADYEQYF	TGTGCCAGCAGCGCCTCGACAGGGGCGGATTACGAGCAGTACTTC
TRBV11-2	TRBD1	.	TRBJ1-3	CASSSTGTGNTIYF	TGTGCCAGCAGCTCGACAGGGACTGGAAACACCATATATTTT
TRBV7-2	TRBD2	.	TRBJ2-3	CASSLAVGLAGVTDTQYF	TGTGCCAGCAGCTTAGCAGTAGGGCTAGCGGGGGTTACGGATACGCAGTATTTT
TRBV19	.	.	TRBJ2-1	CASSGTQDNEQFF	TGTGCCAGTAGTGGGACTCAGGACAATGAGCAGTTCTTC
TRBV5-1	TRBD1	.	TRBJ1-2	CASSSQGAPHYGYTF	TGCGCCAGCAGCTCACAGGGGGCGCCTCACTATGGCTACACCTTC
TRBV5-5	TRBD1	.	TRBJ1-6	CASSPGTGSSPLHF	TGTGCCAGCAGCCCAGGGACAGGGTCTTCACCCCTCCACTTT
TRBV2	.	.	TRBJ1-3	CASSELYSGNTIYF	TGTGCCAGCAGTGAATTGTACTCTGGAAACACCATATATTTT